These 10 T cell receptor beta chains were sequenced from one sample in a study of blood T cell repertoires in COVID-19. Measured with immunoSEQ multiplex PCR; TCRdb has only the in-frame clones, and not every one. The table has about 120,000 clones, over 70% seen once; the top ten hold more than 25%. The sequencing sample was made of peripheral blood. These receptor sequences come from a woman in her 70s with acute or convalescent COVID-19.

The rearrangement uses TRBV3-1 (or the pseudogene TRBV3-2) and TRBJ2-7; D is perhaps TRBD2 (5 bases). Trimming pared 1 base from V and 2 bases from J, leaving 9 bases between. Germline V gene data show CDR1 as LGHDT and CDR2 as YNNKEL (reference sequence). The CDR3 length is 14 residues. This CDR3 is CASSQGGVTYEQYF. The CDR3 nucleotides read TGTGCCAGCAGCCAAGGGGGAGTAACCTACGAGCAGTACTTC.

The J gene is TRBJ1-1, the V gene TRBV13, with D perhaps TRBD1 (6 bases). This CDR3 region has 14 residues. Germline loops: CDR1 PRHDT, CDR2 FYEKMQ (reference sequence). The V end was cut by 5 bases, the J end by 5 bases, with 15 bases between. In DNA form, the CDR3 reads TGTGCCAGCAGCAAACGGACAGAAGGGACTGAAGCTTTCTTT. This translates into CASSKRTEGTEAFF.

V is TRBV6-6 and J is TRBJ1-4, with 11 bases lining up with TRBD1. CDR1 and CDR2 from the germline V gene are MNHNY and SVGAGI (reference sequence). Losses at the gene ends were 6 bases for V and 8 bases for J; bases not matched to a gene: 5. The length of the CDR3 is 14 residues. In nucleotides, the CDR3 is TGTGCCAGCAGGGACAGGGGGCGTGAAGAAAAACTGTTTTTT. This translates into CASRDRGREEKLFF.

The chain uses TRBV7-3 and TRBJ1-1; no clear D gene. The CDR3 spans 13 residues. CDR1 SGHTA and CDR2 FQGTGA come from the germline V gene. The V end was cut by 3 bases, the J end by 3 bases, with 8 bases between. The CDR3 region is CASSLTDYTEAFF. The CDR3 DNA sequence: TGTGCCAGCAGCTTGACGGACTACACTGAAGCTTTCTTT.

The rearrangement links TRBV6-5 to TRBJ1-1; tentative D call: TRBD1 (5 bases). Germline V gene sequence: CDR1 MNHEY, CDR2 SVGAGI. The CDR3 is made up of 13 amino acids. V shed 2 bases and J shed 8 bases, with 12 bases lying between them. In DNA form, the CDR3 reads TGTGCCAGCAGTTACCCGGGGGGTGGCGAAGCTTTCTTT. Amino acid sequence: CASSYPGGGEAFF.

The V call is TRBV6-5, the J call TRBJ2-1; TRBD1 matches at 11 bases. J was trimmed by 5 bases and V by 6 bases; bases with no gene match: 6. Germline V gene lookup returns CDR1 MNHEY and CDR2 SVGAGI. The CDR3 extends over 15 amino acids. CDR3: CASRAGTGGNNEQFF. CDR3 bases: TGTGCCAGCAGAGCCGGGACAGGGGGTAACAATGAGCAGTTCTTC.

The chain carries TRBV19 and TRBJ1-1; no clear D. Germline lookup yields CDR1 LNHDA and CDR2 SQIVND (reference sequence). V lost 7 bases and J lost 5, with 11 bases in between. The CDR3 spans 12 residues. The CDR3 sequence is CASNARGTEAFF. The CDR3 coding sequence is TGTGCCAGTAATGCGAGAGGGACTGAAGCTTTCTTT.

Only a few counts were recorded for this clone. This chain links TRBV7-6 with TRBJ2-7, with a weak D call TRBD1 (5 bases). In germline, CDR1 is SGHVS, CDR2 FNYEAQ. CDR3 size: 15 residues. V dropped 1 base and J dropped 4 bases, with 14 bases sitting between them. Written as DNA, the CDR3 is TGTGCCAGCAGCTTAGGTGACACAGGCGTTTACGAGCAGTACTTC. It is translated as CASSLGDTGVYEQYF.

The rearrangement uses TRBV20-1 and TRBJ1-1; a possible D gene is TRBD1 (5 bases). Germline V gene lookup returns CDR1 DFQATT and CDR2 SNEGSKA (reference sequence). This CDR3 has 14 amino acids. Trimming took 3 bases from V and 6 from J, leaving 17 bases between them. This CDR3 is CSASYSGGSPEAFF. Here the CDR3 DNA reads TGCAGTGCTAGTTATTCCGGGGGGAGCCCTGAAGCTTTCTTT.

J is TRBJ1-1 and V is TRBV18; no reliable D call. Per germline, CDR1 KGHSH and CDR2 LQKENI. Trimming removed 1 base at V and 6 bases at J, with 15 bases between. This CDR3 has 15 amino acids. The CDR3 nucleotides are TGTGCCAGCTCACCACATGAGGAGGCGGGTCCTGAAGCTTTCTTT. Encoded protein: CASSPHEEAGPEAFF.